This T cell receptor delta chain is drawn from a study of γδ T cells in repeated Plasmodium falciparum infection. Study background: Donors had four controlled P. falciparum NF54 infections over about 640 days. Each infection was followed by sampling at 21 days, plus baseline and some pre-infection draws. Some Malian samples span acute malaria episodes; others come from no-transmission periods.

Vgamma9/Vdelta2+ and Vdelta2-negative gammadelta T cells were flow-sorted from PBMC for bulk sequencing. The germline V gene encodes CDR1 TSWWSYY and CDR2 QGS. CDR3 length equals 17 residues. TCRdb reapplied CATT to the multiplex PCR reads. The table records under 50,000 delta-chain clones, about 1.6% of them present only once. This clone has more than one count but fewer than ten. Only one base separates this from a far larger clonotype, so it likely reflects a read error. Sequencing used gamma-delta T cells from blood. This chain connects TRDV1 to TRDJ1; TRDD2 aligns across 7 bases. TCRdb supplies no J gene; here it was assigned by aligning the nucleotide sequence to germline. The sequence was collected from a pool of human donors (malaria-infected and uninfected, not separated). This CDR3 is CALGAAFLFAHTDKLIF. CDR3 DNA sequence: TGTGCCCTTGGGGCGGCCTTCCTTTTCGCACACACCGATAAACTCATCTTT.